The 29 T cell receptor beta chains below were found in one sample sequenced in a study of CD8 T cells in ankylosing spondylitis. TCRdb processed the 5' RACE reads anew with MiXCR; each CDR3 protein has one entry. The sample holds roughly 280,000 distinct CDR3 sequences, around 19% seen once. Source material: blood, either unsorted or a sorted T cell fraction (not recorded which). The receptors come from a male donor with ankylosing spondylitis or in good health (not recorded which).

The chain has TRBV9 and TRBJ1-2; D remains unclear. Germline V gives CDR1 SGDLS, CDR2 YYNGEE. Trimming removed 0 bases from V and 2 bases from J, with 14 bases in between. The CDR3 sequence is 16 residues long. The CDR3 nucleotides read TGTGCCAGCAGCGTAGGGCTATCCGGAGGGAACTATGGCTACACCTTC. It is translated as CASSVGLSGGNYGYTF.

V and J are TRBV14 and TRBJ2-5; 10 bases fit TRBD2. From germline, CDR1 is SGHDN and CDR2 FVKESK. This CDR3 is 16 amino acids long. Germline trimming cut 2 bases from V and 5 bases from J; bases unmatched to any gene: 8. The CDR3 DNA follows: TGTGCCAGCAGCCAACGACGGGGACTAGCGTTGGAGACCCAGTACTTC. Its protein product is CASSQRRGLALETQYF.

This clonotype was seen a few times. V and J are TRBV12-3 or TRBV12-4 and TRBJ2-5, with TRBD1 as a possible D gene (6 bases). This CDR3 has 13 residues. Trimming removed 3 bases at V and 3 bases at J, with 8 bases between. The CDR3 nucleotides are TGTGCCAGCAGTTTTACAGGGAAAGAGACCCAGTACTTC. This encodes CASSFTGKETQYF.

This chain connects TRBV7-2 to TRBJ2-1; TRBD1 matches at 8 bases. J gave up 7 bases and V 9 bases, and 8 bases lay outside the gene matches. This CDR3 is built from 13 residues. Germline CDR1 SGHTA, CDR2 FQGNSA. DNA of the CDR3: TGTGCCAGTACAGGGGGGCGGCAGAATGAGCAGTTCTTC. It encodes CASTGGRQNEQFF.

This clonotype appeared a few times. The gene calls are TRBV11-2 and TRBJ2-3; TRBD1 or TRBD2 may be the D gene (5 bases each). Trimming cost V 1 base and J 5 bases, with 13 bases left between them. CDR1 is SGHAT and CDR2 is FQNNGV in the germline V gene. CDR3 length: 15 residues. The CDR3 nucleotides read TGTGCCAGCAGCTTAGGGGCAAGGGACGGAGATACGCAGTATTTT. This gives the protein CASSLGARDGDTQYF.

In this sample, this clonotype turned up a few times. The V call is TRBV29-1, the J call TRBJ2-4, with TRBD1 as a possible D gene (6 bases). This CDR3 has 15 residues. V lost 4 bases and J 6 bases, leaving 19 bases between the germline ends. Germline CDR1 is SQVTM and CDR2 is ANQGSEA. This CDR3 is CSVGFRGSSRNIQYF. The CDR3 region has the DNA TGCAGCGTTGGATTTAGGGGGTCGAGTAGAAACATTCAGTACTTC. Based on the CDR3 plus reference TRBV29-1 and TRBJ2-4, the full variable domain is SAVISQKPSRDICQRGTSLTIQCQVDSQVTMMFWYRQQPGQSLTLIATANQGSEATYESGFVIDKFPISRPNLTFSTLTVSNMSPEDSSIYLCSVGFRGSSRNIQYFGAGTRLSVL.

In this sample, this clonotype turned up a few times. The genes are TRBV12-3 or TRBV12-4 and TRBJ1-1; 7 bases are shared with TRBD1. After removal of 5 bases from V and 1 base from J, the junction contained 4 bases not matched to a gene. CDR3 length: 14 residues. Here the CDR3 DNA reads TGTGCCAGCAGTACGGACAGGCCGAACACTGAAGCTTTCTTT. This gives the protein CASSTDRPNTEAFF.

In nucleotides, the CDR3 is TGCGCCAGCAGCCCAACAGGGTCTGCGGGCACTGAAGCTTTCTTT. Its translation: CASSPTGSAGTEAFF. The rearrangement joins TRBV5-1 to TRBJ1-1; D may be TRBD1 (6 bases). The germline CDR1 and CDR2 sequences are SGHRS and YFSETQ. V lost 4 bases to trimming and J lost 4 bases, with 17 bases between them. CDR3 length equals 15 residues.

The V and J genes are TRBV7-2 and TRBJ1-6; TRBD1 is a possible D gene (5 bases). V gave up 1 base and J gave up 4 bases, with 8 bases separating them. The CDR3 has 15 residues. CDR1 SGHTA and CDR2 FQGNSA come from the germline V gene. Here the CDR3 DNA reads TGTGCCAGCAGCTTAGGACAGTTTTATAATTCACCCCTCCACTTT. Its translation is CASSLGQFYNSPLHF.

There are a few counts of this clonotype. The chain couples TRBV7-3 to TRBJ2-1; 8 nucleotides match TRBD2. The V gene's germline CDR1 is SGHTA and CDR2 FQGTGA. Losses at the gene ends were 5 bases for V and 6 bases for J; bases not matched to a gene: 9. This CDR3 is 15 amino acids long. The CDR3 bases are TGTGCCAGCAGCCCGGGAGGGCCATATTCCAATGAGCAGTTCTTC. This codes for CASSPGGPYSNEQFF.

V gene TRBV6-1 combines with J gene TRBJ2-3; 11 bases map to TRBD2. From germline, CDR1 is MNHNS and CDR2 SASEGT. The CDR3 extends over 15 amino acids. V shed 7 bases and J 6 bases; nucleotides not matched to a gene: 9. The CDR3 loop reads CASTRLAGFADTQYF. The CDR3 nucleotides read TGTGCCAGCACCAGACTAGCGGGGTTCGCGGATACGCAGTATTTT.

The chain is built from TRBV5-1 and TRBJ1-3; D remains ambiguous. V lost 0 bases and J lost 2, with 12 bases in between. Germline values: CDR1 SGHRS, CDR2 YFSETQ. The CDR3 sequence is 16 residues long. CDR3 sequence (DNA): TGCGCCAGCAGCTTGGAGCTCCTTCGAACTGGAAACACCATATATTTT. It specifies CASSLELLRTGNTIYF.

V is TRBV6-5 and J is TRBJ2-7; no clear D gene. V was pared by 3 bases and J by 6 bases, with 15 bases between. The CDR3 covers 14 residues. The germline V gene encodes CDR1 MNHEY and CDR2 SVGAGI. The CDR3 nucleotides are TGTGCCAGCAGTTATAGTGGCCCCAACGGCGAGCAGTACGTC. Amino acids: CASSYSGPNGEQYV.

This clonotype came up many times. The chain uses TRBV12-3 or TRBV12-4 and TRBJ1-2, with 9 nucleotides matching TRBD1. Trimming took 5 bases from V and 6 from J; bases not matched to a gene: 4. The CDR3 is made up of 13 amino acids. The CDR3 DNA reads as TGTGCCAGCAGTCTGGACAGGGGCCATGGCTACACCTTC. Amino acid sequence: CASSLDRGHGYTF.

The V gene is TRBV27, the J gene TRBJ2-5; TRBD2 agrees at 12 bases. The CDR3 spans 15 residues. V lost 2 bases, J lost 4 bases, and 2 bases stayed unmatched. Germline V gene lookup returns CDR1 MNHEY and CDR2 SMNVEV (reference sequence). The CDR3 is CASSLKGLAGETQYF. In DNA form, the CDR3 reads TGTGCCAGCAGTTTAAAGGGACTAGCGGGAGAGACCCAGTACTTC.

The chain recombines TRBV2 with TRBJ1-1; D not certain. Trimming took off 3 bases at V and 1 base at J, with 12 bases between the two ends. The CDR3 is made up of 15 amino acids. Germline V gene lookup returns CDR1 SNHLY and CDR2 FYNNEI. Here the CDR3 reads CASSEFGEANTEAFF. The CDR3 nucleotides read TGTGCCAGCAGTGAGTTTGGGGAGGCGAACACTGAAGCTTTCTTT. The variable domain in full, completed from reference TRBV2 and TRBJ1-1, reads EPEVTQTPSHQVTQMGQEVILRCVPISNHLYFYWYRQILGQKVEFLVSFYNNEISEKSEIFDDQFSVERPDGSNFTLKIRSTKLEDSAMYFCASSEFGEANTEAFFGQGTRLTVV.

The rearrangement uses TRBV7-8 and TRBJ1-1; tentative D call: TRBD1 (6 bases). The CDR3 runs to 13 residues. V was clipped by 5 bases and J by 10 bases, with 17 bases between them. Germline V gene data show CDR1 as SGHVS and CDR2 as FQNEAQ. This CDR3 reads CASSPRVGASAFF. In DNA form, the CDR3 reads TGTGCCAGCAGCCCGCGAGTGGGGGCTTCAGCTTTCTTT.

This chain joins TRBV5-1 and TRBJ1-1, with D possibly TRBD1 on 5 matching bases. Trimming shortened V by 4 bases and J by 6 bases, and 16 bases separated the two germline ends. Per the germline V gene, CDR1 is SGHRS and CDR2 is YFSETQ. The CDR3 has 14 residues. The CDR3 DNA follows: TGCGCCAGCAGCCCGGTAAAAGGGACGTCTGAAGCTTTCTTT. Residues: CASSPVKGTSEAFF. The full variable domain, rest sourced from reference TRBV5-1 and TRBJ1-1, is KAGVTQTPRYLIKTRGQQVTLSCSPISGHRSVSWYQQTPGQGLQFLFEYFSETQRNKGNFPGRFSGRQFSNSRSEMNVSTLELGDSALYLCASSPVKGTSEAFFGQGTRLTVV.

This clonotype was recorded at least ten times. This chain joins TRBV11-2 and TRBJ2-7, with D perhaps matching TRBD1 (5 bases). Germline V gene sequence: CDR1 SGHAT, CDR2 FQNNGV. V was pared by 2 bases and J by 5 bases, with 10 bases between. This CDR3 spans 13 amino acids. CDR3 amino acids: CASSLRQSHEQYV. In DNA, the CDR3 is TGTGCCAGCAGCTTAAGACAGTCCCACGAGCAGTACGTC.

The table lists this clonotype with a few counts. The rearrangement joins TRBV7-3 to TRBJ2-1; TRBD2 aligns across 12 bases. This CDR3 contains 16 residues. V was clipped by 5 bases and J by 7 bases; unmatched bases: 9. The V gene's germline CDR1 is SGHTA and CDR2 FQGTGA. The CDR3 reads CASSPLGGLAGNEQFF. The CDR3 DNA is TGTGCCAGCAGCCCCTTGGGAGGACTAGCGGGAAATGAGCAGTTCTTC. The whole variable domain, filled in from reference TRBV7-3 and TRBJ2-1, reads GAGVSQTPSNKVTEKGKYVELRCDPISGHTALYWYRQSLGQGPEFLIYFQGTGAADDSGLPNDRFFAVRPEGSVSTLKIQRTERGDSAVYLCASSPLGGLAGNEQFFGPGTRLTVL.

CDR3 sequence reads: CASSNGLAGGREQFF. The CDR3 DNA reads as TGTGCCAGCAGTAACGGACTAGCGGGGGGGCGGGAGCAGTTCTTC. The chain recombines TRBV2 with TRBJ2-1, with 15 positions matching TRBD2. The germline gives CDR1 SNHLY, CDR2 FYNNEI. V trimming: 5 bases; J trimming: 10 bases; junction bases outside the gene matches: 6. This CDR3 spans 15 amino acids.

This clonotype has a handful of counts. The DNA for the CDR3 is TGTGCCAGCAGTCGACAGGGGGCAAATTCACCCCTCCACTTT. Translating it yields CASSRQGANSPLHF. The rearrangement joins TRBV12-3 or TRBV12-4 to TRBJ1-6; 10 positions agree with TRBD1. J lost 7 bases, V lost 5 bases, and 2 bases had no gene match. The CDR3 is 14 amino acids.

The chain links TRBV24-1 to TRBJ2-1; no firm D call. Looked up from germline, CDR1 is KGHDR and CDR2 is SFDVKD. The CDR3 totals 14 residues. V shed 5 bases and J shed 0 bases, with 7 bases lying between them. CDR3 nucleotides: TGTGCCACCAGTGTCCCCGGCTCCTACAATGAGCAGTTCTTC. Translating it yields CATSVPGSYNEQFF.

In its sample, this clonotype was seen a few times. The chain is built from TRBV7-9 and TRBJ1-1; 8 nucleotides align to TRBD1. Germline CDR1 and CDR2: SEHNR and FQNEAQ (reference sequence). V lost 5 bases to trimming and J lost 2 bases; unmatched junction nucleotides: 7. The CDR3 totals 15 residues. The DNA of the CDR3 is TGTGCCAGCAGCCCGACAGGGGCCTTAAACACTGAAGCTTTCTTT. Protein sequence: CASSPTGALNTEAFF.

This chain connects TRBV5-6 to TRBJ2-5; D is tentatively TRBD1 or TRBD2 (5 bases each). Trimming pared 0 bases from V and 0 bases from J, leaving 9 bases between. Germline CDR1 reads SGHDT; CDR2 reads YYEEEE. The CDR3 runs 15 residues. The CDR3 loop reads CASSLVQGDQETQYF. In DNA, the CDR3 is TGTGCCAGCAGCTTGGTGCAGGGAGACCAAGAGACCCAGTACTTC.

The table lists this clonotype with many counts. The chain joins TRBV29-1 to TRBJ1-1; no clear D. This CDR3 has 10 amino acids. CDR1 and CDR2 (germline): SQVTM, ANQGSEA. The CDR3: CSLGNTEAFF. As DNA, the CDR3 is TGCAGTCTTGGGAACACTGAAGCTTTCTTT. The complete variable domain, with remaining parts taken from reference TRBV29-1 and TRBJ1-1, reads SAVISQKPSRDICQRGTSLTIQCQVDSQVTMMFWYRQQPGQSLTLIATANQGSEATYESGFVIDKFPISRPNLTFSTLTVSNMSPEDSSIYLCSLGNTEAFFGQGTRLTVV.

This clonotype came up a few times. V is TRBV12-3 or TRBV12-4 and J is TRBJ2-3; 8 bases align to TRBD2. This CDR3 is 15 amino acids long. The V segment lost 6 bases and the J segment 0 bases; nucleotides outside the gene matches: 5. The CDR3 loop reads CASRSSGGSTDTQYF. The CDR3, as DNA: TGTGCCAGCAGGTCAAGCGGGGGTAGCACAGATACGCAGTATTTT.

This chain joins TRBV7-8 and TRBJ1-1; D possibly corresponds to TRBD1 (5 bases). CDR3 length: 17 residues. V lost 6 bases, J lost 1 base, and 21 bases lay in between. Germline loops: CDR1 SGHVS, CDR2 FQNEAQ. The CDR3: CASRNRGAGVTNTEAFF. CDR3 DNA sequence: TGTGCCAGCAGAAATCGCGGGGCGGGGGTTACGAACACTGAAGCTTTCTTT. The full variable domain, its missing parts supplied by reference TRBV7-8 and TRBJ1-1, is GAGVSQSPRYKVAKRGQDVALRCDPISGHVSLFWYQQALGQGPEFLTYFQNEAQLDKSGLPSDRFFAERPEGSVSTLKIQRTQQEDSAVYLCASRNRGAGVTNTEAFFGQGTRLTVV.

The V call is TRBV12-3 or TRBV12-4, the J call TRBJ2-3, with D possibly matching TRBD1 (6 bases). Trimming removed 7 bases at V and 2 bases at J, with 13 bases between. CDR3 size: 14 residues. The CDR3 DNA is TGTGCCAGCAAACGGGACATACACACAGATACGCAGTATTTT. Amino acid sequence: CASKRDIHTDTQYF.